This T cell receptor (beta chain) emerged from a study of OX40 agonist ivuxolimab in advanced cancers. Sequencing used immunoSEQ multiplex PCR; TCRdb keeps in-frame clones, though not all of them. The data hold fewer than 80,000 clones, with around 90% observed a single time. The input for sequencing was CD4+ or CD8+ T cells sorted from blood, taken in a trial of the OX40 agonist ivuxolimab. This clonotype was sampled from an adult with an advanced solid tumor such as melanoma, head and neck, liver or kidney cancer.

The chain's CDR3 is CAWSLVGTGLRAYEQYF. The CDR3 DNA follows: TGTGCCTGGAGTTTGGTGGGAACAGGTCTCCGGGCCTACGAGCAGTACTTC. The J gene is TRBJ2-7, the V gene TRBV30; possible D gene TRBD1, 5 bases. This CDR3 has 17 residues. The ends were cut back, 2 bases at V and 2 bases at J, with 22 bases in the middle. Germline CDR1 and CDR2: GTSNPN and SVGIG (reference sequence).